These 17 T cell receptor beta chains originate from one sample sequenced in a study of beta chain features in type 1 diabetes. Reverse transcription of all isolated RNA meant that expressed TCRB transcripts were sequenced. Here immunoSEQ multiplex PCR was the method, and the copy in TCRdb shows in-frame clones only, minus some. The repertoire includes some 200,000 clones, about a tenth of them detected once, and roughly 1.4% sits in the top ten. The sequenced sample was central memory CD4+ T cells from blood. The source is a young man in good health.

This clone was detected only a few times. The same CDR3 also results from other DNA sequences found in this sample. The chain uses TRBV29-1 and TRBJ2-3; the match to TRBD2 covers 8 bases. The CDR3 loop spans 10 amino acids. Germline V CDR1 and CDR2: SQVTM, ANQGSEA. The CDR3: CRAGGDTQYF. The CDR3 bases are TGCAGGGCGGGGGGAGATACGCAGTATTTT.

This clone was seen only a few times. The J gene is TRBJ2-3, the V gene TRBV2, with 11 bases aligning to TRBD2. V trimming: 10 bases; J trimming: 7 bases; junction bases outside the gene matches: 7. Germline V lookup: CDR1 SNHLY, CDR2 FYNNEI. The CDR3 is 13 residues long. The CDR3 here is CATGLADINTQYF. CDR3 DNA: TGTGCCACGGGACTAGCGGATATTAATACGCAGTATTTT. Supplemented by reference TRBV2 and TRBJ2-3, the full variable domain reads EPEVTQTPSHQVTQMGQEVILRCVPISNHLYFYWYRQILGQKVEFLVSFYNNEISEKSEIFDDQFSVERPDGSNFTLKIRSTKLEDSAMYFCATGLADINTQYFGPGTRLTVL.

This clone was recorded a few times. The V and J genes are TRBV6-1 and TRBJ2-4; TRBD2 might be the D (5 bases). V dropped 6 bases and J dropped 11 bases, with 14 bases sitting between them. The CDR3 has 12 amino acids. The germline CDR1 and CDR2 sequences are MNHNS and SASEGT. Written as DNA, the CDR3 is TGTGCCAGCAGCACCCAACTAGGACTTCAGTACTTC. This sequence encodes CASSTQLGLQYF.

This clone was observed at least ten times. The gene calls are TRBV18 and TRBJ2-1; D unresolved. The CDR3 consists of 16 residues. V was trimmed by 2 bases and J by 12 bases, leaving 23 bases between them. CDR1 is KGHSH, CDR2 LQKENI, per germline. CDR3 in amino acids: CASSPTVVGFDMGQFF. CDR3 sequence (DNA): TGTGCCAGCTCACCAACAGTGGTGGGATTCGATATGGGGCAGTTCTTC.

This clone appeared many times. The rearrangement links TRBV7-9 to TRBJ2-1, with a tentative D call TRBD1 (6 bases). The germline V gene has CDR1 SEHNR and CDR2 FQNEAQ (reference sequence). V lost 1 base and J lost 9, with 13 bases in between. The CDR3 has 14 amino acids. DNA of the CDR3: TGTGCCAGCAGCTTAGTACAGGGATTGAGTGAGCAGTTCTTC. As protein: CASSLVQGLSEQFF.

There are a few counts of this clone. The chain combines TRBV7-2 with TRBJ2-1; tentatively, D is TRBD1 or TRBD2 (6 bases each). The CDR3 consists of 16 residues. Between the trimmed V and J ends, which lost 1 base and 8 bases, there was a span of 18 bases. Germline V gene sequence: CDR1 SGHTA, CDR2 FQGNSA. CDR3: CASSLGGALRFDEQFF. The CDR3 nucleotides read TGTGCCAGCAGCTTAGGGGGGGCTTTACGGTTCGATGAGCAGTTCTTC.

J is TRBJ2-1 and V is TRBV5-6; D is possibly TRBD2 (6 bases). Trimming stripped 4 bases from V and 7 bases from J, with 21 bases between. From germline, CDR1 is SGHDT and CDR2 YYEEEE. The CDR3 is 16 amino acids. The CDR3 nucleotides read TGTGCCAGCAGCCCTGGACCCACGGGAGTCTTAAATGAGCAGTTCTTC. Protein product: CASSPGPTGVLNEQFF.

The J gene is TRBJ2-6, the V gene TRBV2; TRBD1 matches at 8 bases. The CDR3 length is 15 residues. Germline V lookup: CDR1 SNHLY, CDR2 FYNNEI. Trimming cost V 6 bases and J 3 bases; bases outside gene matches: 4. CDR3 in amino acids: CASSADRGGANVLTF. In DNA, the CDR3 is TGTGCCAGCAGCGCCGACAGGGGTGGGGCCAACGTCCTGACTTTC.

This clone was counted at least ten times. The CDR3 DNA reads TGTGCCAGCAGCTACCTAGCGGGTACTAGCTCCTACGAGCAGTACTTC. This encodes CASSYLAGTSSYEQYF. This chain connects TRBV7-3 to TRBJ2-7, with 8 positions matching TRBD2. Germline V lookup: CDR1 SGHTA, CDR2 FQGTGA. The V segment lost 4 bases and the J segment 0 bases; nucleotides outside the gene matches: 8. The CDR3 is 16 residues long.

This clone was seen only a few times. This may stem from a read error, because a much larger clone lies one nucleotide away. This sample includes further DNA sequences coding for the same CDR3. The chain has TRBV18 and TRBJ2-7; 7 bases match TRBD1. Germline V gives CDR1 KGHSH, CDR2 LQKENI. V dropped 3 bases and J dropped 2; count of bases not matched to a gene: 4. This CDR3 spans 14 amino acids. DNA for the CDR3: TGTGCCAGCTCACCTGAGGGGGCTACCTACGAGCAGTACTTC. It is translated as CASSPEGATYEQYF. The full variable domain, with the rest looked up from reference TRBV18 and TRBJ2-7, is NAGVMQNPRHLVRRRGQEARLRCSPMKGHSHVYWYRQLPEEGLKFMVYLQKENIIDESGMPKERFSAEFPKEGPSILRIQQVVRGDSAAYFCASSPEGATYEQYFGPGTRLTVT.

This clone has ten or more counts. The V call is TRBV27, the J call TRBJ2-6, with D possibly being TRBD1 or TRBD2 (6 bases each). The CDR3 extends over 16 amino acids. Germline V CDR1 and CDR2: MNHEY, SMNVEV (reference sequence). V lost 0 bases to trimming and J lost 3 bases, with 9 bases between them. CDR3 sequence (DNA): TGTGCCAGCAGTTTATCAGGGGGGTTTGGGGCCAACGTCCTGACTTTC. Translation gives CASSLSGGFGANVLTF.

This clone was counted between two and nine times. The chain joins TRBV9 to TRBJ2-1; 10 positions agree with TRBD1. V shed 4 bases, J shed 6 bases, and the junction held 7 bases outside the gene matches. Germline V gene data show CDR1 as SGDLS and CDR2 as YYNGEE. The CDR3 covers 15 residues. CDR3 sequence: CASSLAGQGFNEQFF. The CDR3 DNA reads TGTGCCAGCAGCCTGGCGGGACAGGGGTTCAATGAGCAGTTCTTC.

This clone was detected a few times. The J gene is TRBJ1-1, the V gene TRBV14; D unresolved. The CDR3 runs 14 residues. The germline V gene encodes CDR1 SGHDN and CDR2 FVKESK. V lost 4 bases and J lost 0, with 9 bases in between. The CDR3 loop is CASSLRHMNTEAFF. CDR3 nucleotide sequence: TGTGCCAGCAGCCTGCGACATATGAACACTGAAGCTTTCTTT.

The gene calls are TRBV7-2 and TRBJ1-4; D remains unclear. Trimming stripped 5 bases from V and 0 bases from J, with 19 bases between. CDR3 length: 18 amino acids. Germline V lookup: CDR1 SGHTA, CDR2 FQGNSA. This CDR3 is CASSRFSQIISTNEKLFF. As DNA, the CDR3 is TGTGCCAGCAGCCGATTTTCACAGATTATATCAACTAATGAAAAACTGTTTTTT.

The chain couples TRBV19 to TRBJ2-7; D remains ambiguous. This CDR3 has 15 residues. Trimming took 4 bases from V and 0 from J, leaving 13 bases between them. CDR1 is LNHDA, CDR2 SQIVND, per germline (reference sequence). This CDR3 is CASSTYPTGSYEQYF. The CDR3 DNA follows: TGTGCCAGTAGTACGTATCCGACTGGCTCCTACGAGCAGTACTTC.

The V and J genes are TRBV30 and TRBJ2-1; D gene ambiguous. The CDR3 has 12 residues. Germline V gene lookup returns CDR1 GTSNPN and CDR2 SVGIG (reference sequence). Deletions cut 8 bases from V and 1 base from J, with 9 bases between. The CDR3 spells CAGIASYNEQFF. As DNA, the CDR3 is TGTGCCGGAATAGCATCCTACAATGAGCAGTTCTTC.

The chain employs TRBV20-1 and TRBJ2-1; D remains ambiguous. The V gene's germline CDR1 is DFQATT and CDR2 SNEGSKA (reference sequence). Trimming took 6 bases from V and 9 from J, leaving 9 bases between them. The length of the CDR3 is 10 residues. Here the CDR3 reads CSARFVEQFF. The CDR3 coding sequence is TGCAGTGCGCGTTTTGTTGAGCAGTTCTTC.